These T cell receptor beta chains were read from a single sample in a study of CD8 T cells in Susac syndrome. Via MiXCR, TCRdb re-called the immunoSEQ multiplex PCR reads, giving one row per CDR3 protein. The table records 300,000 or so distinct CDR3 sequences, about 90% of them present only once. The sample comprised CD4+ T cells from PBMCs. These TCRs come from a human donor with multiple sclerosis. The CDR3 runs from the conserved cysteine through the conserved F or W.

TRBJ2-3 | 15 | TRBV7-2 | CASSRTGTSLDTQYF
TRBJ1-2 | 14 | TRBV20-1 | CSARRDRVDYGYTF
TRBJ2-5 | 16 | TRBV29-1 | CSVEGGLAGNQETQYF
TRBJ2-2 | 15 | TRBV7-3 | CASKADRGTTGELFF
TRBJ1-1 | 16 | TRBV5-1 | CASSSGWGTANTEAFF
TRBJ1-1 | 14 | TRBV6-1 | CASSEQASNTEAFF
TRBJ1-2 | 14 | TRBV7-2 | CASRIAGTSYGYTF
TRBJ2-7 | 13 | TRBV7-2 | CASSPSGLRSVLF
TRBJ1-1 | 13 | TRBV20-1 | CSAPDQLNTEAFF
TRBJ1-2 | 17 | TRBV20-1 | CSARDGAGWGTNYGYTF
TRBJ2-1 | 14 | TRBV29-1 | CSGDSGKQYNEQFF
TRBJ2-3 | 16 | TRBV20-1 | CSARTPGLRGTDTQYF
TRBJ1-2 | 13 | TRBV7-2 | CASSLEGDYGYTF
TRBJ2-1 | 14 | TRBV30 | CASSSGSTYNEQFF
TRBJ1-5 | 16 | TRBV7-2 | CASSLEGISGGQPQHF
TRBJ1-4 | 11 | TRBV23-1 | CASSQSGKLFF
TRBJ2-3 | 16 | TRBV2 | CASSARQGLRTDTQYF
TRBJ1-6 | 14 | TRBV12-3/TRBV12-4 | CASSGPKNNSPLHF
TRBJ2-5 | 14 | TRBV18 | CASSHGTGAETQYF
TRBJ1-6 | 14 | TRBV5-1 | CASSPGRSNSPLHF